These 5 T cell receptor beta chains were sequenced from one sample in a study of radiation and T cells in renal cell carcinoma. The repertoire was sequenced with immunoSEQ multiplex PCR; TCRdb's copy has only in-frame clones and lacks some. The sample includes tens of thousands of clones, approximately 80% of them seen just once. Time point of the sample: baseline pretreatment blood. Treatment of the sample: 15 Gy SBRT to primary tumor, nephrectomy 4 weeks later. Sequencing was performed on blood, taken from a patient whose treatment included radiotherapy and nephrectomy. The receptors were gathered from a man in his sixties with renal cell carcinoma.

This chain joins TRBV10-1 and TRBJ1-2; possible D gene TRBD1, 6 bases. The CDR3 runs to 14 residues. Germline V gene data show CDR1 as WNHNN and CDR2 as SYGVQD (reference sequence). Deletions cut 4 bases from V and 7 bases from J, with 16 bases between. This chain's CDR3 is CASSADRMVGGYTF. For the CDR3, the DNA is TGCGCCAGCAGTGCTGACAGGATGGTCGGTGGCTACACCTTC.

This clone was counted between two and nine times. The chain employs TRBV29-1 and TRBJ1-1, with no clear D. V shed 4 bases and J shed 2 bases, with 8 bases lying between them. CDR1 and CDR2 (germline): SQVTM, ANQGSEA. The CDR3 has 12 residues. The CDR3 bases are TGCAGCGTTGGGCAGGTCAACACTGAAGCTTTCTTT. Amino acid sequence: CSVGQVNTEAFF.

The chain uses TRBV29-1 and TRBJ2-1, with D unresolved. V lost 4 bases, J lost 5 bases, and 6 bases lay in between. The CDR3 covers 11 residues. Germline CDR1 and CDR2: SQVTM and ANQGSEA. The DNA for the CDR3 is TGCAGCGTTGGATCCAACAATGAGCAGTTCTTC. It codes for CSVGSNNEQFF.

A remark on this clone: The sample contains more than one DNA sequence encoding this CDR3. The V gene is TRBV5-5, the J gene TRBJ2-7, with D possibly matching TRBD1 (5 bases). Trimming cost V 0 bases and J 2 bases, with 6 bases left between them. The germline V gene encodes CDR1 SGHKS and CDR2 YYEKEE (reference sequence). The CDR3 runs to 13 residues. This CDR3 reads CASSLEGTYEQYF. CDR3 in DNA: TGTGCCAGCAGCTTGGAGGGGACCTACGAGCAGTACTTC.

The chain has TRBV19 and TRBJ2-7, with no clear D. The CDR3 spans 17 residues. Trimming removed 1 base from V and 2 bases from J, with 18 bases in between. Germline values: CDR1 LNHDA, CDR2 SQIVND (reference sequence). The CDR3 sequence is CASSIGEKSGFTYEQYF. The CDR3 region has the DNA TGTGCCAGTAGTATAGGCGAGAAGAGTGGATTTACCTACGAGCAGTACTTC.